This TCR beta chain was captured by sequencing in a study of cytomegalovirus exposure and HLA in healthy donors. The CDR3 contains 15 residues. Germline V gives CDR1 SNHLY, CDR2 FYNNEI. With 5 bases clipped from V and 7 bases from J, the junction kept 12 bases outside the gene matches. Only a few counts were recorded for this clone. At collection, donors were nominally healthy, but unrecorded immune exposures were probable. PCR primers comprised 60 Vbeta and 13 Jbeta primers. The authors' processing: The authors later counted 65 million to 80 million unique TCR beta chains, some 10 million of them shared. Assay: immunoSEQ multiplex PCR; the TCRdb copy retains only in-frame clones and omits some. V and J calls and clone size follow that table, whereas D and trimming were derived from the DNA. The sample has about 160,000 clones; 81% are singletons.

The sample consisted of PBMCs. This sequence joins TRBV2 and TRBJ2-7; 9 nucleotides agree with TRBD2. The sequence came from a woman aged 45-60 years in good health and CMV-seronegative. This chain's CDR3 is CASSPTAGGRSEQYF. In DNA form, the CDR3 reads TGTGCCAGCAGTCCGACAGCGGGAGGCCGGTCTGAGCAGTACTTC.